This T cell receptor beta chain was retrieved from a study of PD-1 blockade in classical Hodgkin lymphoma. Broader study findings: As was reported, newly diagnosed patients showed lower baseline TCR diversity than healthy donors did. For complete responders, baseline diversity was comparable to that of newly diagnosed patients. Repertoire differences have undefined causes, possibly disease activity or prior therapy. Only CD4+ TCR diversity, not CD8+, had risen significantly by C4D1.

All the patients suffered relapse after autologous stem cell transplantation, and brentuximab vedotin exposure differed. Note on this clone: Antigen: not known.

The V gene end was trimmed by 6 bases and the J gene end by 2 bases; junction bases not matched to a gene: 18. The CDR3 is 18 residues long. Germline values: CDR1 LNHDA, CDR2 SQIVND (reference sequence). The data were produced by immunoSEQ multiplex PCR, yet TCRdb's version contains in-frame clones alone and is incomplete. Counted here are 20,000 to 25,000 clones, about 78% occurring once; the ten biggest clones make up 17%. V gene TRBV19 combines with J gene TRBJ2-7, with 8 bases aligning to TRBD1. This TCR derives from a human donor with classical Hodgkin lymphoma. The starting material was peripheral blood mononuclear cells (PBMCs), obtained before the second cycle of nivolumab. CDR3 sequence: CASSQLGQGAAPTYEQYF. CDR3 in DNA: TGTGCCAGTAGCCAACTTGGACAGGGCGCAGCTCCTACCTACGAGCAGTACTTC. Looking up the rest from reference TRBV19 and TRBJ2-7 gives the full variable domain: DGGITQSPKYLFRKEGQNVTLSCEQNLNHDAMYWYRQDPGQGLRLIYYSQIVNDFQKGDIAEGYSVSREKKESFPLTVTSAQKNPTAFYLCASSQLGQGAAPTYEQYFGPGTRLTVT.